These 14 T cell receptor beta chains were sequenced from one sample in a study of cytomegalovirus exposure and HLA in healthy donors. PCR used 60 Vbeta primers and 13 Jbeta primers. The assay was immunoSEQ multiplex PCR, and TCRdb's table has in-frame clones only and misses some. This table holds about 160,000 clones, approximately 80% found once. The sample was PBMCs. Receptors originate from a man aged 18-30 years in good health and CMV-seropositive.

Only one count was recorded for this clone. The V gene is TRBV5-1, the J gene TRBJ1-2; D perhaps matches TRBD1 (5 bases). The CDR3 length is 12 residues. V lost 4 bases to trimming and J lost 5 bases, with 9 bases between them. Germline loops: CDR1 SGHRS, CDR2 YFSETQ. The CDR3 here is CASSEDRYGYTF. The CDR3 region has the DNA TGCGCCAGCAGCGAAGACAGATATGGCTACACCTTC.

The chain is built from TRBV5-4 and TRBJ1-2; a possible D gene is TRBD1 (6 bases). The germline gives CDR1 SGHNT, CDR2 YYREEE (reference sequence). Trimming shortened V by 4 bases and J by 8 bases, and 18 bases separated the two germline ends. The CDR3 runs 14 residues. The CDR3 coding sequence is TGTGCCAGCAGCACGTGGACAGCCGCCGGGGGCTACACCTTC. The encoded protein is CASSTWTAAGGYTF. Full variable domain (outside the CDR3, taken from reference TRBV5-4 and TRBJ1-2): ETGVTQSPTHLIKTRGQQVTLRCSSQSGHNTVSWYQQALGQGPQFIFQYYREEENGRGNFPPRFSGLQFPNYSSELNVNALELDDSALYLCASSTWTAAGGYTFGSGTRLTVV.

V is TRBV5-8 and J is TRBJ2-5; no clear D gene. CDR1 and CDR2 (germline): SGHTS, YDEGEE. V gave up 0 bases and J gave up 3 bases, with 18 bases separating them. This CDR3 spans 17 amino acids. The CDR3 sequence is CASSLVYQVIPKETQYF. The CDR3, as DNA: TGTGCCAGCAGCTTGGTATACCAGGTGATTCCGAAAGAGACCCAGTACTTC.

The J gene is TRBJ2-7, the V gene TRBV6-5; 11 bases align to TRBD2. This CDR3 is built from 15 residues. Trimming cost V 5 bases and J 6 bases; bases outside gene matches: 9. The germline CDR1 and CDR2 sequences are MNHEY and SVGAGI. Written as DNA, the CDR3 is TGTGCCAGCAGTCAACGACTAGCGGGGCCCCTCGAGCAGTACTTC. It encodes CASSQRLAGPLEQYF.

The chain carries TRBV5-4 and TRBJ1-2; D is perhaps TRBD1 (5 bases). This CDR3 comprises 16 residues. CDR1 and CDR2 (germline): SGHNT, YYREEE (reference sequence). V was clipped by 3 bases and J by 8 bases, with 23 bases between them. The CDR3 reads CASSSPRGEVVGGYTF. CDR3 in DNA: TGTGCCAGCAGCTCACCCCGGGGGGAGGTAGTTGGCGGCTACACCTTC. The whole variable domain, remainder taken from reference TRBV5-4 and TRBJ1-2, is ETGVTQSPTHLIKTRGQQVTLRCSSQSGHNTVSWYQQALGQGPQFIFQYYREEENGRGNFPPRFSGLQFPNYSSELNVNALELDDSALYLCASSSPRGEVVGGYTFGSGTRLTVV.

The chain joins TRBV16 to TRBJ2-1; 10 bases align to TRBD2. The J segment lost 0 bases and the V segment lost 4 bases, leaving 0 bases of the junction unmatched. Germline CDR1 is KGHSY and CDR2 is FQNENV. The CDR3 contains 15 residues. CDR3 region: CASSRLAGSYNEQFF. In DNA form, the CDR3 reads TGTGCCAGCAGCCGACTAGCGGGCTCCTACAATGAGCAGTTCTTC.

There are a few counts of this clone. The J gene is TRBJ1-2, the V gene TRBV10-1, with 7 bases matching TRBD1. This CDR3 is built from 14 residues. V was clipped by 8 bases and J by 4 bases; unmatched bases: 10. CDR1 is WNHNN and CDR2 is SYGVQD in the germline V gene (reference sequence). CDR3: CASGETGPGYGYTF. DNA for the CDR3: TGCGCCAGCGGAGAGACAGGGCCGGGCTATGGCTACACCTTC.

V gene TRBV5-5 combines with J gene TRBJ2-1, with 12 bases lining up with TRBD2. Trimming cost V 4 bases and J 7 bases; bases outside gene matches: 12. Germline lookup yields CDR1 SGHKS and CDR2 YYEKEE (reference sequence). The CDR3 contains 17 residues. This CDR3 reads CASSPPRASGRENEQFF. The CDR3, as DNA: TGTGCCAGCAGCCCCCCGAGAGCTAGCGGGAGGGAAAATGAGCAGTTCTTC.

The genes are TRBV30 and TRBJ1-2; 7 nucleotides match TRBD1. The CDR3 extends over 15 amino acids. The junction had 10 bases not matched to a gene; V was cut back by 2 bases and J by 4 bases. CDR1 is GTSNPN, CDR2 SVGIG, per germline (reference sequence). The CDR3 is CAWSLTGARTYGYTF. In DNA, the CDR3 is TGTGCCTGGAGTTTAACAGGGGCGCGTACCTATGGCTACACCTTC.

The chain links TRBV5-5 to TRBJ1-4, with D tentatively TRBD1 (6 bases). CDR3 length: 16 residues. Germline assignment: CDR1 SGHKS and CDR2 YYEKEE (reference sequence). The V gene lost 2 bases and the J gene lost 3 bases, with 14 bases spanning the gap. CDR3 DNA: TGTGCCAGCAGCTTTGGGGGGGGCGCAGCTAATGAAAAACTGTTTTTT. Translation gives CASSFGGGAANEKLFF.

This clone was observed once. The V gene is TRBV29-1, the J gene TRBJ1-1, with D hard to call. CDR1 is SQVTM, CDR2 ANQGSEA, per germline. Trimming took off 6 bases at V and 0 bases at J, with 11 bases between the two ends. This CDR3 has 13 amino acids. The CDR3 spells CSVTGSMNTEAFF. The CDR3 DNA sequence: TGCAGCGTAACCGGGTCCATGAACACTGAAGCTTTCTTT.

The V and J genes are TRBV27 and TRBJ2-1; TRBD2 matches at 7 bases. There are 16 residues in the CDR3. V shed 0 bases, J shed 0 bases, and the junction held 2 bases outside the gene matches. Looked up from germline, CDR1 is MNHEY and CDR2 is SMNVEV (reference sequence). The CDR3: CASSLSSGDSYNEQFF. The CDR3, as DNA: TGTGCCAGCAGTTTATCGAGCGGGGACTCCTACAATGAGCAGTTCTTC.

This chain connects TRBV18 to TRBJ2-5; D is unresolved. The germline gives CDR1 KGHSH, CDR2 LQKENI. Trimming removed 0 bases at V and 2 bases at J, with 7 bases between. CDR3 length: 14 amino acids. CDR3 in amino acids: CASSPPGRQETQYF. DNA for the CDR3: TGTGCCAGCTCACCACCTGGCAGACAAGAGACCCAGTACTTC.

The chain employs TRBV5-4 and TRBJ1-1; no clear D gene. CDR3 size: 13 residues. V was trimmed by 0 bases and J by 6 bases, leaving 9 bases between them. Germline V gene data show CDR1 as SGHNT and CDR2 as YYREEE (reference sequence). The CDR3 DNA is TGTGCCAGCAGCTTGGAATTATACTCTGAAGCTTTCTTT. Protein sequence: CASSLELYSEAFF. Combining the CDR3 with reference TRBV5-4 and TRBJ1-1 gives the whole variable domain ETGVTQSPTHLIKTRGQQVTLRCSSQSGHNTVSWYQQALGQGPQFIFQYYREEENGRGNFPPRFSGLQFPNYSSELNVNALELDDSALYLCASSLELYSEAFFGQGTRLTVV.